This T cell receptor (beta chain) was recovered during a study of breast tumors, draining lymph nodes, adjacent tissues. A single record per CDR3 protein comes from TCRdb applying MiXCR to the multiplex PCR reads. This sample has over 60,000 distinct CDR3 sequences; roughly 50% occur once, and the top ten carry about 19%. The CDR3 consists of 13 residues. Trimming cost V 4 bases and J 11 bases; bases outside gene matches: 8. CDR1 is DFQATT and CDR2 is SNEGSKA in the germline V gene (reference sequence). The sequenced sample consisted of breast tumor tissue. The receptor was isolated from a female donor with breast cancer. Some clones in this sample may be carry-over from other donors' samples. The rearrangement links TRBV20-1 to TRBJ1-4; 9 bases agree with TRBD1. This CDR3 is CSATSRDRDKLFF. CDR3 bases: TGCAGTGCTACTTCCCGGGACAGGGACAAACTGTTTTTT.